A single T cell receptor beta chain is shown here with its context. What it binds is not known. The record originates from a study of radiotherapy plus CTLA-4 blockade in lung cancer. Whole-study context: Objective responses were seen in over 15% of patients, disease control in more than 30%.

V was clipped by 5 bases and J by 5 bases; unmatched bases: 6. The CDR3 is 16 residues long. CDR1 and CDR2 from the germline V gene are MDHEN and SYDVKM. Regarding the study as a whole: Peripheral blood showed expansion of tumor-derived TCR clones after radiotherapy and ipilimumab.

TCRdb's copy holds only in-frame clones and misses some; the assay was immunoSEQ multiplex PCR. The data show about 60,000 clones, about 83% seen once. The clonotype was recovered from a human donor with non-small cell lung cancer who had a partial response to radiotherapy plus ipilimumab. The source material was peripheral blood, sampled from a patient treated with radiotherapy plus ipilimumab. The J gene is TRBJ2-2, the V gene TRBV28; 12 bases line up with TRBD2. CDR3 region: CASSVLGTSGTGELFF. The DNA of the CDR3 is TGTGCCAGCAGTGTGTTGGGGACTAGCGGGACCGGGGAGCTGTTTTTT.